The table lists the clone carrying this T cell receptor beta chain with a few counts. The antigen remains unidentified. This record belongs to a study of blood T cells in healthy people across ages. Study findings and constraints: Possibly confounding the expanded clonotype changes was the fact that donor CMV status was unknown. A strong correlation was found between TCR beta diversity and the percentage of naive T cells.

Alongside a J-beta primer mix, a sample-barcoded 5' primer served in a second PCR lasting roughly 6 to 11 cycles. Each sample provided no less than 2.5 million CDR3-containing paired-end reads. TCRdb itself ran the 5' RACE reads through MiXCR, one entry per CDR3 protein. The top ten hold roughly 8.2% of the sample, which has 1.5 million to 2 million distinct CDR3 sequences, 28% seen once. The V and J ends lost 0 bases and 0 bases respectively, with 15 bases between them. CDR3 length: 19 amino acids. Germline loops: CDR1 MGHRA, CDR2 YSYEKL. This chain links TRBV4-1 with TRBJ1-6; possible D gene TRBD1, 5 bases. The clonotype comes from a woman aged 25 to 39 in good health. The sequenced sample consisted of blood. The CDR3 DNA reads TGCGCCAGCAGCCAAGAGACACCGGGACCTCTCTCCTATAATTCACCCCTCCACTTT. Amino acid sequence: CASSQETPGPLSYNSPLHF.